One sample yielded the 11 T cell receptor beta chains listed below, sequenced in a study of CD8 T cells in Susac syndrome. RNA totalling about 0.45 to 1 ug underwent reverse transcription with random hexamers. TCRdb reprocessed the immunoSEQ multiplex PCR reads via MiXCR and lists one record per CDR3 protein. The data hold about 190,000 distinct CDR3 sequences, with 85% to 95% observed a single time. Sequenced sample: CD4+ T cells from PBMCs. The source of these receptors is a human donor in good health.

This chain uses TRBV20-1 with TRBJ2-1, with D maybe TRBD2 (6 bases). Germline CDR1 reads DFQATT; CDR2 reads SNEGSKA (reference sequence). The CDR3 totals 14 residues. V lost 0 bases and J lost 9, with 15 bases in between. DNA for the CDR3: TGCAGTGCTAGAGATCGGCTAGCGTCGAGTGAGCAGTTCTTC. This encodes CSARDRLASSEQFF.

The chain links TRBV7-3 to TRBJ2-3; the D is unclear. The CDR3 runs to 13 residues. V was cut by 5 bases and J by 4 bases, with 10 bases left in between. Germline CDR1 reads SGHTA; CDR2 reads FQGTGA. The CDR3 bases are TGTGCCAGCAGCCTGGGGTGGGCAGATACGCAGTATTTT. Its protein is CASSLGWADTQYF.

The sample holds one count of this clonotype. CDR3 amino acids: CSVLRGSLAFF. As DNA, the CDR3 is TGCAGCGTCCTTCGGGGGTCTCTGGCTTTCTTT. The rearrangement uses TRBV29-1 and TRBJ1-1, with D possibly TRBD1 on 5 matching bases. The CDR3 spans 11 residues. Germline CDR1 and CDR2: SQVTM and ANQGSEA. Trimming shortened V by 6 bases and J by 11 bases, and 16 bases separated the two germline ends. Full variable domain (rest looked up from reference TRBV29-1 and TRBJ1-1): SAVISQKPSRDICQRGTSLTIQCQVDSQVTMMFWYRQQPGQSLTLIATANQGSEATYESGFVIDKFPISRPNLTFSTLTVSNMSPEDSSIYLCSVLRGSLAFFGQGTRLTVV.

CDR3 amino acids: CSAFPPGQLDYGYTF. In DNA, the CDR3 is TGCAGTGCTTTTCCGCCGGGACAACTAGACTATGGCTACACCTTC. The chain is built from TRBV20-1 and TRBJ1-2; a weak D match, TRBD1 (6 bases). Germline V gene lookup returns CDR1 DFQATT and CDR2 SNEGSKA (reference sequence). The CDR3 runs to 15 residues. The ends were cut back, 5 bases at V and 3 bases at J, with 19 bases in the middle.

This clonotype was recorded only once. This chain uses TRBV2 with TRBJ2-1; tentatively, D is TRBD2 (5 bases). V lost 3 bases, J lost 8 bases, and 11 bases lay in between. The CDR3 is 13 residues long. CDR1 is SNHLY, CDR2 FYNNEI, per germline. CDR3 in DNA: TGTGCCAGCAGTGACGGTCTCGGGGATGAGCAGTTCTTC. It specifies CASSDGLGDEQFF.

This chain uses TRBV29-1 with TRBJ1-1, with a possible D match to TRBD1 (6 bases). The germline V gene has CDR1 SQVTM and CDR2 ANQGSEA. There are 13 residues in the CDR3. The V gene lost 7 bases and the J gene lost 8 bases, with 20 bases spanning the gap. The CDR3 coding sequence is TGCAGCGCGGGGGGGGCGACGGACATGGAAGCTTTCTTT. Translated: CSAGGATDMEAFF.

The chain's CDR3 is CASSPSRSQETQYF. The CDR3 DNA reads TGTGCCAGCAGCCCCTCTCGGTCCCAAGAGACCCAGTACTTC. This sequence joins TRBV12-3 or TRBV12-4 and TRBJ2-5; D gene ambiguous. V dropped 6 bases and J dropped 1 base, with 12 bases sitting between them. The CDR3 is 14 amino acids.

The chain uses TRBV5-6 and TRBJ1-2; perhaps TRBD1 as D (5 bases). V lost 3 bases and J 8 bases, leaving 11 bases between the germline ends. The CDR3 loop spans 12 amino acids. Germline V gene data show CDR1 as SGHDT and CDR2 as YYEEEE. In DNA form, the CDR3 reads TGTGCCAGCAGCTATGGGGCAGACGGCTACACCTTC. Protein: CASSYGADGYTF.

V gene TRBV29-1 combines with J gene TRBJ2-1; tentatively, D is TRBD2 (6 bases). The germline V gene has CDR1 SQVTM and CDR2 ANQGSEA. V was clipped by 8 bases and J by 4 bases, with 15 bases between them. This CDR3 has 13 amino acids. The CDR3 protein is CSKGTAGYNEQFF. For the CDR3, the DNA is TGCAGCAAAGGGACTGCCGGGTACAATGAGCAGTTCTTC.

The rearrangement links TRBV28 to TRBJ2-7; D is unresolved. This CDR3 is built from 14 residues. Germline CDR1 is MDHEN and CDR2 is SYDVKM. V was clipped by 2 bases and J by 0 bases, with 8 bases between them. CDR3 bases: TGTGCCAGCAGTTTAGCGGCTGTCTCCTACGAGCAGTACGTC. Translation: CASSLAAVSYEQYV.

V gene TRBV11-2 combines with J gene TRBJ1-6; D is perhaps TRBD1 (5 bases). The CDR3 consists of 15 residues. Trimming stripped 1 base from V and 7 bases from J, with 11 bases between. Germline V gene data show CDR1 as SGHAT and CDR2 as FQNNGV. CDR3 residues: CASSLAGLANSPLHF. DNA for the CDR3: TGTGCCAGCAGCTTAGCAGGGTTAGCCAATTCACCCCTCCACTTT.